The source of this T cell receptor beta chain is a study of T cell responses to AZD1222 COVID-19 vaccine. On this clone: Its antigen is undetermined.

V gave up 2 bases and J gave up 1 base, with 24 bases separating them. This CDR3 spans 19 amino acids. In germline, CDR1 is SGHDT, CDR2 YYEEEE. Profiled with immunoSEQ multiplex PCR; TCRdb holds only in-frame clones, not every one. The table lists 96,000 or so clones, approximately 90% of them singletons. Study observations and caveats: Reportedly, nearly half of unique spike TCRs recognized epitopes outside B.1.351/B.1.1.7 mutations. Breadth and depth of Spike-specific TCRs rose after two AZD1222 doses. The donors showed a predominance of white British ancestry and of females, with possible underestimation of clonal diversity. Spike-wide coverage was observed for vaccine-associated CD4 TCRs, with dominant responses at 160-218 and 743-854.

This sequence joins TRBV5-6 and TRBJ1-1, with D hard to call. The receptor was isolated from an adult in good health. Sequenced here: peripheral blood, sampled on day 0 of AZD1222 vaccination. CDR3 coding DNA: TGTGCCAGCAGCTTCAGCCCGGCCGGGTCCCGGAACTCGAACACTGAAGCTTTCTTT. Translated: CASSFSPAGSRNSNTEAFF.